These 10 T cell receptor beta chains share one sample of origin, sequenced in a study of T-cell memory formation after mild COVID-19. MiXCR was run by TCRdb on the 5' RACE reads, yielding one entry per CDR3 protein. The table has about 350,000 distinct CDR3 sequences, approximately 15% seen once; the top ten hold approximately 20%. Sequencing used PBMCs or a T cell subset sorted from them (not recorded which). The receptors were sampled from a young man who had mild COVID-19 (a few samples of this study predate the infection). Cell type and time point are not known.

The V call is TRBV9, the J call TRBJ2-1; D perhaps matches TRBD1 (5 bases). With 0 bases removed from V and 6 bases from J, the gap between germline ends came to 10 bases. Germline CDR1 SGDLS, CDR2 YYNGEE. The CDR3 runs 14 residues. The CDR3 DNA is TGTGCCAGCAGCGTAGAACCCAGGGCCAATGAGCAGTTCTTC. It encodes CASSVEPRANEQFF.

This clonotype was detected a few times. This chain links TRBV5-1 with TRBJ2-3, with D maybe TRBD2 (5 bases). The V end was cut by 7 bases, the J end by 2 bases, with 11 bases between. CDR1 and CDR2 (germline): SGHRS, YFSETQ. CDR3 size: 13 residues. CDR3 protein: CASGRAPTDTQYF. In nucleotides, the CDR3 is TGCGCCAGCGGGCGGGCCCCCACAGATACGCAGTATTTT. The complete variable domain, with remaining parts taken from reference TRBV5-1 and TRBJ2-3, reads KAGVTQTPRYLIKTRGQQVTLSCSPISGHRSVSWYQQTPGQGLQFLFEYFSETQRNKGNFPGRFSGRQFSNSRSEMNVSTLELGDSALYLCASGRAPTDTQYFGPGTRLTVL.

The chain couples TRBV27 to TRBJ2-7; 9 bases are shared with TRBD2. The CDR3 spans 16 residues. V dropped 4 bases and J dropped 3; count of bases not matched to a gene: 10. Germline loops: CDR1 MNHEY, CDR2 SMNVEV (reference sequence). The CDR3 is CASSSPAGGRYYEQYV. The CDR3 nucleotides read TGTGCCAGCAGTTCTCCAGCGGGGGGCCGTTACTACGAGCAGTACGTC.

This clonotype was seen ten or more times. The DNA of the CDR3 is TGTGCCAGCAGTCGTTTCTCTGGAAACACCATATATTTT. It yields the protein CASSRFSGNTIYF. The chain carries TRBV6-5 and TRBJ1-3; D gene unclear. The V end lost 5 bases, the J end lost 0 bases, and 5 bases lay between the germline ends. Germline V CDR1 and CDR2: MNHEY, SVGAGI. The CDR3 is 13 amino acids.

This clonotype was counted only a few times. The chain carries TRBV7-2 and TRBJ1-6; no firm D call. The CDR3 is 15 residues long. V lost 0 bases, J lost 7 bases, and 10 bases lay in between. From germline, CDR1 is SGHTA and CDR2 FQGNSA. The DNA of the CDR3 is TGTGCCAGCAGCTTAGCGAATGTCAGGAATTCACCCCTCCACTTT. Its protein is CASSLANVRNSPLHF.

This chain joins TRBV7-2 and TRBJ2-2; a possible D gene is TRBD2 (5 bases). The CDR3 is made up of 15 amino acids. V lost 3 bases and J 1 base, leaving 9 bases between the germline ends. Germline assignment: CDR1 SGHTA and CDR2 FQGNSA. CDR3 region: CASSFIRGNTGELFF. The CDR3 DNA follows: TGTGCCAGCAGCTTTATACGGGGGAACACCGGGGAGCTGTTTTTT. The full variable domain, in which reference TRBV7-2 and TRBJ2-2 provide the parts outside the CDR3, is GAGVSQSPSNKVTEKGKDVELRCDPISGHTALYWYRQSLGQGLEFLIYFQGNSAPDKSGLPSDRFSAERTGGSVSTLTIQRTQQEDSAVYLCASSFIRGNTGELFFGEGSRLTVL.

The chain couples TRBV6-1 to TRBJ1-1, with 9 bases that match TRBD1. CDR1 and CDR2 (germline): MNHNS, SASEGT. Trimming removed 4 bases from V and 4 bases from J; junction bases left unmatched: 7. This CDR3 region has 15 residues. The CDR3 protein is CASSGIQGAGTEAFF. The CDR3 coding sequence is TGTGCCAGCAGTGGGATACAGGGGGCAGGCACTGAAGCTTTCTTT.

The table lists this clonotype with a few counts. The chain has TRBV12-3 or TRBV12-4 and TRBJ2-3; TRBD2 might be the D (6 bases). Trimming cost V 5 bases and J 3 bases, with 15 bases left between them. The CDR3 has 15 residues. CDR3 in amino acids: CASSPRWRATDTQYF. The CDR3 nucleotides read TGTGCCAGCAGTCCCCGGTGGAGGGCGACAGATACGCAGTATTTT.

The gene calls are TRBV5-1 and TRBJ2-5, with a weak D call TRBD2 (6 bases). Between the trimmed V and J ends, which lost 5 bases and 2 bases, there was a span of 13 bases. This CDR3 has 14 amino acids. Germline V lookup: CDR1 SGHRS, CDR2 YFSETQ. CDR3 sequence (DNA): TGCGCCAGCAGTAGGAGGGACTTACAAGAGACCCAGTACTTC. Residues: CASSRRDLQETQYF.

This clonotype was detected only a few times. The rearrangement uses TRBV4-1 and TRBJ1-3; no clear D. In germline, CDR1 is MGHRA, CDR2 YSYEKL. V was cut by 1 base and J by 0 bases, with 7 bases left in between. The CDR3 totals 15 residues. CDR3 DNA sequence: TGCGCCAGCAGCCAAGGGGATCTCTCTGGAAACACCATATATTTT. It encodes CASSQGDLSGNTIYF.